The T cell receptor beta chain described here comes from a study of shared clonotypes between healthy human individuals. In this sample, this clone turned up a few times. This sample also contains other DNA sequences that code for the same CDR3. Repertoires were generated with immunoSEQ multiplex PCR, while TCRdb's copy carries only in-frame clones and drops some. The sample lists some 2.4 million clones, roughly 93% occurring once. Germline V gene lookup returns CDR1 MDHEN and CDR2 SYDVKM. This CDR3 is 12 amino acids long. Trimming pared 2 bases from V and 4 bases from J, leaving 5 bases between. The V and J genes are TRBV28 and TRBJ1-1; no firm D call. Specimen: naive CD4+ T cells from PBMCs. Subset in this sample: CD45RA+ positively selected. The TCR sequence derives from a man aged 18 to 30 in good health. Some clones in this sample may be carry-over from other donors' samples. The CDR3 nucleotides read TGTGCCAGCAGTTTAAGGAGCACTGAAGCTTTCTTT. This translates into CASSLRSTEAFF.